The next 20 T cell receptor beta chains were all read from a single sample in a study of cytomegalovirus exposure and HLA in healthy donors. The PCR employed 60 Vbeta primers together with 13 Jbeta primers. The repertoire was sequenced with immunoSEQ multiplex PCR; TCRdb's copy has only in-frame clones and lacks some. This sample has around 140,000 clones, with 65% to 85% found just once. Material: PBMCs. These receptors came from a woman aged 18-35 years in good health and CMV-seronegative.

The V gene is TRBV7-2, the J gene TRBJ2-7, with 11 bases matching TRBD2. Trimming took 5 bases from V and 3 from J; bases not matched to a gene: 6. This CDR3 is built from 15 residues. The germline gives CDR1 SGHTA, CDR2 FQGNSA. This CDR3 is CASSPGLAGIYEQYF. In DNA, the CDR3 is TGTGCCAGCAGCCCTGGACTAGCGGGTATCTACGAGCAGTACTTC.

The chain recombines TRBV11-2 with TRBJ1-4; D unresolved. Trimming pared 6 bases from V and 10 bases from J, leaving 6 bases between. Germline assignment: CDR1 SGHAT and CDR2 FQNNGV. The CDR3 spans 10 residues. The CDR3 sequence: CASRRVKLFF. DNA for the CDR3: TGTGCCAGCAGGAGGGTAAAACTGTTTTTT.

The genes are TRBV4-2 and TRBJ2-6, with D perhaps matching TRBD2 (5 bases). Trimming removed 0 bases at V and 1 base at J, with 7 bases between. CDR1 is LGHNA and CDR2 is YNFKEQ in the germline V gene. This CDR3 contains 16 residues. The CDR3 sequence: CASSQDTGSGANVLTF. The CDR3 DNA follows: TGTGCCAGCAGCCAAGATACGGGGTCTGGGGCCAACGTCCTGACTTTC.

The chain couples TRBV5-1 to TRBJ1-2, with a possible D match to TRBD1 (6 bases). Germline CDR1 is SGHRS and CDR2 is YFSETQ. This CDR3 comprises 16 residues. The V end lost 1 base, the J end lost 3 bases, and 16 bases lay between the germline ends. CDR3 DNA: TGCGCCAGCAGCTTGTTTGGGGGCGCAGGGGACTATGGCTACACCTTC. It yields the protein CASSLFGGAGDYGYTF.

This chain uses TRBV6-4 with TRBJ1-1; D gene ambiguous. The CDR3 runs 13 residues. V shed 5 bases and J shed 0 bases, with 7 bases lying between them. Germline lookup yields CDR1 MRHNA and CDR2 SNTAGT. The CDR3 spells CASSRRLNTEAFF. The CDR3 coding sequence is TGTGCCAGCAGTCGCCGGTTGAACACTGAAGCTTTCTTT.

This chain connects TRBV4-1 to TRBJ2-7; D is possibly TRBD1 (6 bases). The germline gives CDR1 MGHRA, CDR2 YSYEKL. Trimming removed 3 bases at V and 2 bases at J, with 17 bases between. The CDR3 sequence is 16 residues long. In nucleotides, the CDR3 is TGCGCCAGCAGCCAGCAGGGGCGAGGGCGGACCTACGAGCAGTACTTC. This sequence encodes CASSQQGRGRTYEQYF.

The gene calls are TRBV6-1 and TRBJ1-1; 7 bases agree with TRBD1. Germline loops: CDR1 MNHNS, CDR2 SASEGT. After removal of 8 bases from V and 3 bases from J, the junction contained 9 bases not matched to a gene. The CDR3 totals 14 residues. The CDR3 here is CASSTGVGDTEAFF. The CDR3, as DNA: TGTGCCAGCTCTACAGGGGTAGGGGACACTGAAGCTTTCTTT.

The chain carries TRBV6-5 and TRBJ2-1; D gene unclear. The V end lost 5 bases, the J end lost 0 bases, and 11 bases lay between the germline ends. The CDR3 spans 15 residues. The germline V gene encodes CDR1 MNHEY and CDR2 SVGAGI. CDR3 residues: CASSRDTASYNEQFF. CDR3 DNA: TGTGCCAGCAGTCGTGACACCGCCTCCTACAATGAGCAGTTCTTC.

The chain couples TRBV7-2 to TRBJ2-7, with 9 nucleotides matching TRBD1. This CDR3 region has 14 residues. The junction had 0 bases not matched to a gene; V was cut back by 1 base and J by 2 bases. Germline loops: CDR1 SGHTA, CDR2 FQGNSA. CDR3 coding DNA: TGTGCCAGCAGCTTAGACAGGGGGCCCTACGAGCAGTACTTC. Its translation: CASSLDRGPYEQYF. The full variable domain, with the rest looked up from reference TRBV7-2 and TRBJ2-7, is GAGVSQSPSNKVTEKGKDVELRCDPISGHTALYWYRQSLGQGLEFLIYFQGNSAPDKSGLPSDRFSAERTGGSVSTLTIQRTQQEDSAVYLCASSLDRGPYEQYFGPGTRLTVT.

The J gene is TRBJ2-2, the V gene TRBV29-1; TRBD2 aligns across 8 bases. Germline V gives CDR1 SQVTM, CDR2 ANQGSEA. Losses at the gene ends were 6 bases for V and 6 bases for J; bases not matched to a gene: 3. This CDR3 has 12 residues. The CDR3 here is CSVLLAAGELFF. The CDR3 DNA follows: TGCAGCGTGTTACTAGCGGCCGGGGAGCTGTTTTTT.

The V and J genes are TRBV30 and TRBJ2-1; 16 bases are shared with TRBD2. The length of the CDR3 is 16 residues. CDR1 and CDR2 (germline): GTSNPN, SVGIG (reference sequence). V lost 5 bases and J lost 8; bases outside the gene matches: 9. CDR3 sequence (DNA): TGTGCCTGGGCGGGACTAGCGGGAGGGCCGAGGGATGAGCAGTTCTTC. This encodes CAWAGLAGGPRDEQFF.

V usage is TRBV25-1 and J usage is TRBJ1-1; the match to TRBD1 covers 8 bases. This CDR3 has 14 residues. Germline loops: CDR1 MGHDK, CDR2 SYGVNS. The V gene end was trimmed by 3 bases and the J gene end by 4 bases; junction bases not matched to a gene: 4. CDR3 DNA: TGTGCCAGCAGTGATAATACAGGGGGCACTGAAGCTTTCTTT. Translating it yields CASSDNTGGTEAFF.

The chain combines TRBV7-6 with TRBJ2-1; no clear D gene. The CDR3 has 13 amino acids. CDR1 is SGHVS and CDR2 is FNYEAQ in the germline V gene. V was cut by 0 bases and J by 7 bases, with 7 bases left in between. CDR3 nucleotides: TGTGCCAGCAGCTTAGCGCGAAGAAATGAGCAGTTCTTC. It encodes CASSLARRNEQFF. Drawing the rest from reference TRBV7-6 and TRBJ2-1, the complete variable domain is GAGVSQSPRYKVTKRGQDVALRCDPISGHVSLYWYRQALGQGPEFLTYFNYEAQQDKSGLPNDRFSAERPEGSISTLTIQRTEQRDSAMYRCASSLARRNEQFFGPGTRLTVL.

The rearrangement uses TRBV10-1 and TRBJ2-2, with D perhaps matching TRBD1 (5 bases). V lost 5 bases, J lost 3 bases, and 7 bases lay in between. This CDR3 comprises 13 residues. Looked up from germline, CDR1 is WNHNN and CDR2 is SYGVQD (reference sequence). In nucleotides, the CDR3 is TGCGCCAGCAGTAAGACAGACACCGGGGAGCTGTTTTTT. It yields the protein CASSKTDTGELFF.

The rearrangement links TRBV6-5 to TRBJ1-2; D gene unclear. Germline CDR1 MNHEY, CDR2 SVGAGI. V was clipped by 3 bases and J by 8 bases, with 16 bases between them. CDR3 length equals 14 residues. CDR3 residues: CASSYLEGVTGYTF. The CDR3 DNA sequence: TGTGCCAGCAGTTATCTCGAGGGCGTAACAGGCTACACCTTC.

The CDR3 sequence: CASSLGGQLQPQHF. CDR3 sequence (DNA): TGTGCCAGCAGCTTAGGTGGGCAGCTCCAGCCCCAGCATTTT. The chain employs TRBV7-9 and TRBJ1-5; D unresolved. V lost 1 base, J lost 7 bases, and 11 bases lay in between. Per the germline V gene, CDR1 is SEHNR and CDR2 is FQNEAQ (reference sequence). The CDR3 spans 14 residues.

The V and J genes are TRBV5-1 and TRBJ1-1, with D unresolved. V lost 4 bases and J 1 base, leaving 14 bases between the germline ends. From germline, CDR1 is SGHRS and CDR2 YFSETQ. The CDR3 has 15 amino acids. CDR3 residues: CASSAHNGGNTEAFF. The DNA for the CDR3 is TGCGCCAGCAGCGCTCATAACGGAGGGAACACTGAAGCTTTCTTT.

This sequence joins TRBV30 and TRBJ1-5, with 7 bases aligning to TRBD1. The germline CDR1 and CDR2 sequences are GTSNPN and SVGIG (reference sequence). There are 14 residues in the CDR3. With V trimmed by 0 bases and J by 2 bases, 1 base remained unmatched. This CDR3 reads CAWSVDRGNQPQHF. The CDR3 coding sequence is TGTGCCTGGAGTGTAGACAGGGGCAATCAGCCCCAGCATTTT.

The rearrangement uses TRBV14 and TRBJ1-1; D not certain. Germline CDR1 SGHDN, CDR2 FVKESK. V gave up 0 bases and J gave up 2 bases, with 4 bases separating them. There are 13 residues in the CDR3. In DNA form, the CDR3 reads TGTGCCAGCAGCCAAGACCATAACACTGAAGCTTTCTTT. Residues: CASSQDHNTEAFF.

The chain links TRBV5-4 to TRBJ1-1; TRBD1 is a possible D gene (6 bases). V gave up 2 bases and J gave up 4 bases, with 12 bases separating them. CDR1 is SGHNT and CDR2 is YYREEE in the germline V gene (reference sequence). The CDR3 extends over 14 amino acids. The CDR3 sequence is CASSLPTGSTEAFF. CDR3 in DNA: TGTGCCAGCAGCTTACCTACAGGGAGCACTGAAGCTTTCTTT.